This passage covers 6 T cell receptor beta chains from one sample sequenced in a study of technical replicates of blood from a handful of donors. The repertoire was sequenced with immunoSEQ multiplex PCR; TCRdb's copy has only in-frame clones and lacks some. The table has under 90,000 clones, roughly 92% seen once. Sequenced sample: T cells isolated from PBMCs. These TCRs come from a human donor in good health.

This clone has a single count. The chain combines TRBV7-8 with TRBJ2-5; 12 nucleotides align to TRBD2. V lost 5 bases and J lost 1; bases outside the gene matches: 8. The germline V gene encodes CDR1 SGHVS and CDR2 FQNEAQ. This CDR3 is 17 amino acids long. The CDR3 DNA reads as TGTGCCAGCAGCAAAACGAGGACTAGCGGGGTCCAAGAGACCCAGTACTTC. Its translation: CASSKTRTSGVQETQYF.

The CDR3 is CASSRDSRNTGELFF. The CDR3 coding sequence is TGTGCCAGCAGTCGGGACAGTCGGAACACCGGGGAGCTGTTTTTT. The chain is built from TRBV5-5 and TRBJ2-2; TRBD1 aligns across 7 bases. Trimming cost V 5 bases and J 1 base; bases outside gene matches: 5. The length of the CDR3 is 15 residues. The germline V gene encodes CDR1 SGHKS and CDR2 YYEKEE (reference sequence).

This clone has a single count. The chain couples TRBV7-9 to TRBJ2-7; D is undetermined. CDR1 is SEHNR, CDR2 FQNEAQ, per germline (reference sequence). The CDR3 consists of 14 residues. Trimming removed 5 bases from V and 4 bases from J, with 15 bases in between. This chain's CDR3 is CASSPRSVPYEQYF. CDR3 bases: TGTGCCAGCAGCCCGCGAAGCGTCCCGTACGAGCAGTACTTC.

J is TRBJ2-3 and V is TRBV18; maybe TRBD2 (6 bases). Between the trimmed V and J ends, which lost 3 bases and 3 bases, there was a span of 19 bases. The CDR3 runs to 17 residues. In germline, CDR1 is KGHSH, CDR2 LQKENI. The CDR3 region is CASSPLSASVGTDTQYF. The CDR3 bases are TGTGCCAGCTCACCTCTCTCAGCTAGCGTCGGAACAGATACGCAGTATTTT.

The chain uses TRBV7-7 and TRBJ2-5; a weak D match, TRBD1 (6 bases). Germline CDR1 SSHAT, CDR2 FNYEAQ (reference sequence). Trimming shortened V by 5 bases and J by 1 base, and 14 bases separated the two germline ends. This CDR3 contains 15 residues. The CDR3 nucleotides are TGTGCCAGCAGCCCAGGGGCCACTACCCAAGAGACCCAGTACTTC. It codes for CASSPGATTQETQYF. The full variable domain, completed using reference TRBV7-7 and TRBJ2-5, is GAGVSQSPRYKVTKRGQDVTLRCDPISSHATLYWYQQALGQGPEFLTYFNYEAQPDKSGLPSDRFSAERPEGSISTLTIQRTEQRDSAMYRCASSPGATTQETQYFGPGTRLLVL.

The rearrangement joins TRBV28 to TRBJ1-2; 9 nucleotides align to TRBD1. Trimming removed 6 bases from V and 4 bases from J; junction bases left unmatched: 9. From germline, CDR1 is MDHEN and CDR2 SYDVKM. The CDR3 spans 15 residues. CDR3 nucleotides: TGTGCCAGCAGCCCACAGGGGGCATACCTCTATGGCTACACCTTC. Its protein product is CASSPQGAYLYGYTF.